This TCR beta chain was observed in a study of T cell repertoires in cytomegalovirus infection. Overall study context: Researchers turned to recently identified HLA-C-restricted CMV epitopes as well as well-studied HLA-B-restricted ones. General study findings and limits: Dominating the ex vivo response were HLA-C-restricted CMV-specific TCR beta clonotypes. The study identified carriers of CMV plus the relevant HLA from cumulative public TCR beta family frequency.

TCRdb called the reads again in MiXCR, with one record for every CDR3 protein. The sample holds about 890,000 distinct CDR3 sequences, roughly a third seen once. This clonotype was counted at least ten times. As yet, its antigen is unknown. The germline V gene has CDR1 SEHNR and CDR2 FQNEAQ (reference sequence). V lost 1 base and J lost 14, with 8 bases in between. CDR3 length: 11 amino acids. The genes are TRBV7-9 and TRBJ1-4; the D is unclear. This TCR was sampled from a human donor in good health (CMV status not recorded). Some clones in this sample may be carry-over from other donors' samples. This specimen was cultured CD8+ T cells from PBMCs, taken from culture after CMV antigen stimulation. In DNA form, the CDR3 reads TGTGCCAGCAGCTTAGAAGGAAAGCTGTTTTTT. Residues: CASSLEGKLFF.